Below, 31 T cell receptor beta chains from the same sample are listed, as sequenced in a study of T cell repertoires in cytomegalovirus infection. TCRdb passed the reads through MiXCR, listing each CDR3 protein once. Altogether around 750,000 distinct CDR3 sequences are present, 30% to 35% being singletons, with the ten largest covering roughly 12%. Their specific antigens are unknown. The sample in question was cultured CD8+ T cells from PBMCs, obtained from culture after CMV antigen stimulation. The receptors were gathered from a human donor in good health (CMV status not recorded). Some clones in this sample may be carry-over from other donors' samples.

This clonotype was recorded many times. This chain links TRBV7-3 with TRBJ2-2, with D perhaps matching TRBD1 (6 bases). Trimming pared 1 base from V and 5 bases from J, leaving 11 bases between. Germline loops: CDR1 SGHTA, CDR2 FQGTGA. The CDR3 extends over 15 amino acids. CDR3 DNA sequence: TGTGCCAGCAGCTTAATTGGGACAACTACCGGGGAGCTGTTTTTT. It specifies CASSLIGTTTGELFF.

CDR3 sequence: CSASVGRAFYNEQFF. CDR3 coding DNA: TGCAGTGCTAGTGTCGGTAGAGCCTTCTACAATGAGCAGTTCTTC. This chain connects TRBV20-1 to TRBJ2-1; D gene uncertain. Trimming shortened V by 3 bases and J by 3 bases, and 15 bases separated the two germline ends. In germline, CDR1 is DFQATT, CDR2 SNEGSKA (reference sequence). This CDR3 comprises 15 residues.

This sequence joins TRBV6-5 and TRBJ1-1; D is undetermined. CDR1 and CDR2 from the germline V gene are MNHEY and SVGAGI. Between the trimmed V and J ends, which lost 6 bases and 1 base, there was a span of 15 bases. The length of the CDR3 is 15 residues. CDR3 in amino acids: CASSPTAPENTEAFF. The DNA of the CDR3 is TGTGCCAGCAGCCCCACTGCACCCGAGAACACTGAAGCTTTCTTT.

V is TRBV29-1 and J is TRBJ1-5; no clear D gene. Trimming took off 7 bases at V and 7 bases at J, with 20 bases between the two ends. Germline V gene data show CDR1 as SQVTM and CDR2 as ANQGSEA. The CDR3 totals 14 residues. The chain's CDR3 is CSAMTGTPGQPQHF. The CDR3 region has the DNA TGCAGCGCTATGACCGGAACCCCCGGGCAGCCCCAGCATTTT.

This clonotype was recorded at least ten times. The V and J genes are TRBV7-2 and TRBJ1-4; D ambiguous. The CDR3 consists of 14 residues. V lost 5 bases and J 0 bases, leaving 7 bases between the germline ends. CDR1 is SGHTA and CDR2 is FQGNSA in the germline V gene. CDR3 DNA: TGTGCCAGCAGCCCTCTTCCAACTAATGAAAAACTGTTTTTT. Encoded protein: CASSPLPTNEKLFF. The whole variable domain, remainder taken from reference TRBV7-2 and TRBJ1-4, is GAGVSQSPSNKVTEKGKDVELRCDPISGHTALYWYRQSLGQGLEFLIYFQGNSAPDKSGLPSDRFSAERTGGSVSTLTIQRTQQEDSAVYLCASSPLPTNEKLFFGSGTQLSVL.

The sample holds a few counts of this clonotype. The chain combines TRBV4-1 with TRBJ2-2; no clear D gene. CDR3 length: 14 amino acids. CDR1 is MGHRA and CDR2 is YSYEKL in the germline V gene. Trimming shortened V by 5 bases and J by 5 bases, and 12 bases separated the two germline ends. The CDR3 here is CASSLQLQTGELFF. The DNA for the CDR3 is TGCGCCAGCAGCTTACAGTTACAGACCGGGGAGCTGTTTTTT.

This clonotype appeared a few times. This chain connects TRBV28 to TRBJ2-1, with 7 bases that match TRBD2. CDR1 and CDR2 from the germline V gene are MDHEN and SYDVKM. Trimming at V came to 7 bases and at J to 6 bases, leaving 9 bases not matched to a gene. CDR3 length equals 14 residues. The CDR3 DNA sequence: TGTGCCAGCACCCCACGGGCTAGCGGCAATGAGCAGTTCTTC. Translating it yields CASTPRASGNEQFF. The full variable domain, with the rest looked up from reference TRBV28 and TRBJ2-1, is DVKVTQSSRYLVKRTGEKVFLECVQDMDHENMFWYRQDPGLGLRLIYFSYDVKMKEKGDIPEGYSVSREKKERFSLILESASTNQTSMYLCASTPRASGNEQFFGPGTRLTVL.

This clonotype was seen ten or more times. The chain couples TRBV4-3 to TRBJ2-1; 7 positions match TRBD1. CDR1 is LGHNA, CDR2 YSLEER, per germline. V shed 0 bases, J shed 14 bases, and the junction held 31 bases outside the gene matches. There are 21 residues in the CDR3. The CDR3 sequence is CASSQEVEYRRDRDLYTIKFF. The CDR3 DNA reads TGCGCCAGCAGCCAAGAAGTCGAATACAGACGAGACAGGGACCTCTACACGATTAAGTTCTTC.

In its sample, this clonotype was seen many times. The chain is built from TRBV25-1 and TRBJ2-1; either TRBD1 or TRBD2 may supply D (6 bases each). CDR1 is MGHDK, CDR2 SYGVNS, per germline. V lost 1 base and J lost 6, with 37 bases in between. CDR3 length equals 23 residues. This CDR3 reads CASSEFGPWGPLSRGPVPNEQFF. CDR3 coding DNA: TGTGCCAGCAGTGAATTTGGCCCGTGGGGGCCCCTCTCCCGGGGGCCCGTCCCCAATGAGCAGTTCTTC.

The rearrangement uses TRBV5-5 and TRBJ2-2; tentatively, D is TRBD1 or TRBD2 (5 bases each). The germline gives CDR1 SGHKS, CDR2 YYEKEE (reference sequence). V lost 2 bases, J lost 4 bases, and 21 bases lay in between. The CDR3 length is 18 residues. The CDR3 DNA is TGTGCCAGCAGCTTAGGACCGGGACCTCCTTCGAGCACCGGGGAGCTGTTTTTT. Translated: CASSLGPGPPSSTGELFF.

This clonotype was observed a few times. The J gene is TRBJ2-3, the V gene TRBV11-3; TRBD2 agrees at 7 bases. CDR1 and CDR2 (germline): SGHNT, YENEEA. The V segment lost 4 bases and the J segment 5 bases; nucleotides outside the gene matches: 9. CDR3 length: 15 residues. CDR3 residues: CASSSTGPGGDTQYF. Here the CDR3 DNA reads TGTGCCAGCAGCTCTACCGGCCCGGGGGGAGATACGCAGTATTTT.

As concerns this clonotype: This may be a read error: a much more frequent sequence differs by one nucleotide. The chain has TRBV7-6 and TRBJ2-2; a weak D match, TRBD2 (5 bases). This CDR3 is built from 14 residues. The germline gives CDR1 SGHVS, CDR2 FNYEAQ. CDR3 residues: CASSLGGSTGEPFF. In DNA form, the CDR3 reads TGTGCCAGCAGCTTAGGTGGAAGCACCGGGGAGCCGTTTTTT. The full variable domain, in which reference TRBV7-6 and TRBJ2-2 provide the parts outside the CDR3, is GAGVSQSPRYKVTKRGQDVALRCDPISGHVSLYWYRQALGQGPEFLTYFNYEAQQDKSGLPNDRFSAERPEGSISTLTIQRTEQRDSAMYRCASSLGGSTGEPFFGEGSRLTVL.

V gene TRBV27 combines with J gene TRBJ2-5, with TRBD1 matching 7 bases. The CDR3 has 14 residues. Germline loops: CDR1 MNHEY, CDR2 SMNVEV (reference sequence). Trimming took 5 bases from V and 4 from J; bases not matched to a gene: 7. The CDR3 DNA follows: TGTGCCAGCAGTGCCATAGGGGGCTTAGAGACCCAGTACTTC. Its protein is CASSAIGGLETQYF.

J is TRBJ2-2 and V is TRBV11-2; possible D gene TRBD1, 5 bases. Germline loops: CDR1 SGHAT, CDR2 FQNNGV. The V and J ends lost 5 bases and 5 bases respectively, with 9 bases between them. The CDR3 is 13 residues long. This chain's CDR3 is CASSVTGTGELFF. For the CDR3, the DNA is TGTGCCAGCAGCGTTACAGGAACCGGGGAGCTGTTTTTT.

The genes are TRBV10-3 and TRBJ2-2; tentative D call: TRBD1 (6 bases). The CDR3 runs to 15 residues. CDR1 ENHRY and CDR2 SYGVKD come from the germline V gene. The V end lost 0 bases, the J end lost 10 bases, and 15 bases lay between the germline ends. CDR3 sequence reads: CAISESGQGMVELFF. CDR3 DNA: TGTGCCATCAGTGAGTCCGGGCAGGGGATGGTGGAGCTGTTTTTT.

V is TRBV6-5 and J is TRBJ2-1, with 8 bases that match TRBD1. CDR1 MNHEY and CDR2 SVGAGI come from the germline V gene. V lost 6 bases, J lost 4 bases, and 8 bases stayed unmatched. This CDR3 is 15 amino acids long. CDR3 in amino acids: CASRHRDRRYNEQFF. The CDR3 DNA follows: TGTGCCAGCAGACACCGGGACAGGAGATACAATGAGCAGTTCTTC.

This clonotype occurred a few times. This sequence joins TRBV19 and TRBJ1-2; D ambiguous. The V gene lost 1 base and the J gene lost 0 bases, with 9 bases spanning the gap. Per germline, CDR1 LNHDA and CDR2 SQIVND (reference sequence). This CDR3 has 15 residues. CDR3 DNA sequence: TGTGCCAGTAGTATAGTACCCGGAACTAACTATGGCTACACCTTC. This encodes CASSIVPGTNYGYTF.

The J gene is TRBJ1-5, the V gene TRBV15; 7 bases fit TRBD1. V dropped 1 base and J dropped 3; count of bases not matched to a gene: 3. Germline values: CDR1 LNHNV, CDR2 YYDKDF (reference sequence). The CDR3 totals 15 residues. The CDR3: CATSRVRGINQPQHF. CDR3 coding DNA: TGTGCCACCAGCAGAGTCAGGGGGATCAATCAGCCCCAGCATTTT.

This clonotype was seen a few times. The chain joins TRBV5-6 to TRBJ2-5; D unresolved. Between the trimmed V and J ends, which lost 0 bases and 4 bases, there was a span of 10 bases. CDR3 length: 14 amino acids. Germline lookup yields CDR1 SGHDT and CDR2 YYEEEE. The CDR3: CASSLAGWRETQYF. As DNA, the CDR3 is TGTGCCAGCAGCTTGGCTGGGTGGCGAGAGACCCAGTACTTC.

This clonotype was detected many times. The chain couples TRBV7-8 to TRBJ1-2, with D possibly matching TRBD1 (5 bases). This CDR3 has 19 amino acids. CDR1 and CDR2 from the germline V gene are SGHVS and FQNEAQ. With 3 bases removed from V and 0 bases from J, the gap between germline ends came to 23 bases. The CDR3 loop reads CASSLDFTGIVQPNYGYTF. Written as DNA, the CDR3 is TGTGCCAGCAGCTTGGACTTTACAGGAATTGTGCAGCCTAACTATGGCTACACCTTC.

This clonotype was seen a handful of times. Mismatch with germline at one junction end may stem from a read error. The gene calls are TRBV4-1 and TRBJ1-4, with D possibly matching TRBD1 (5 bases). Looked up from germline, CDR1 is MGHRA and CDR2 is YSYEKL. The CDR3 has 17 amino acids. The CDR3 sequence is CASSEEAHGATNEKLFF. The CDR3 DNA sequence: TGCGCCAGCAGCGAAGAAGCTCACGGGGCGACTAATGAAAAACTGTTTTTT.

This clonotype turned up a few times. A single base separates this from a much larger clone, so it may be a read error. This chain joins TRBV7-8 and TRBJ1-5; a possible D gene is TRBD1 (6 bases). CDR1 SGHVS and CDR2 FQNEAQ come from the germline V gene. The CDR3 loop spans 16 amino acids. CDR3 DNA sequence: TGTGCCAGCAGATTAGGGCGCGGGGGCGGTTCTCAGCCCCAGCATTTT. It specifies CASRLGRGGGSQPQHF.

The chain couples TRBV6-5 to TRBJ1-6, with D perhaps TRBD1 (5 bases). Germline V gives CDR1 MNHEY, CDR2 SVGAGI. The V and J ends lost 0 bases and 10 bases respectively, with 16 bases between them. CDR3 length: 16 residues. The CDR3 nucleotides read TGTGCCAGCAGTTACTCGTGGGTAGGGGAGAACTCACCCCTCCACTTT. Translating it yields CASSYSWVGENSPLHF.

The table lists this clonotype with a few counts. V usage is TRBV7-9 and J usage is TRBJ1-5; 10 bases align to TRBD1. The CDR3 loop spans 14 amino acids. Germline V gene sequence: CDR1 SEHNR, CDR2 FQNEAQ (reference sequence). With 8 bases clipped from V and 5 bases from J, the junction kept 6 bases outside the gene matches. As DNA, the CDR3 is TGTGCCAGCCTCGGGACAGGGGTCGATCAGCCCCAGCATTTT. This codes for CASLGTGVDQPQHF.

The V call is TRBV28, the J call TRBJ2-7, with D perhaps matching TRBD2 (5 bases). The CDR3 is 14 amino acids. The ends were cut back, 5 bases at V and 6 bases at J, with 17 bases in the middle. Germline-derived CDR1 and CDR2 are MDHEN and SYDVKM. The CDR3 protein is CASSDAGERSEQYF. The CDR3 DNA is TGTGCCAGCAGTGACGCCGGGGAGAGGAGCGAGCAGTACTTC.

The CDR3 sequence: CASSPLPGVGNYGYTF. The CDR3 region has the DNA TGTGCCAGCTCACCACTCCCAGGGGTTGGTAACTATGGCTACACCTTC. The V gene is TRBV18, the J gene TRBJ1-2; a possible D gene is TRBD1 (6 bases). V was pared by 1 base and J by 1 base, with 13 bases between. Germline CDR1 KGHSH, CDR2 LQKENI. CDR3 length equals 16 residues.

The chain joins TRBV15 to TRBJ1-6; D unresolved. There are 15 residues in the CDR3. Germline CDR1 and CDR2: LNHNV and YYDKDF (reference sequence). The V gene lost 0 bases and the J gene lost 6 bases, with 9 bases spanning the gap. The CDR3 nucleotides read TGTGCCACCAGCAGAGATAGAGCCTTTAATTCACCCCTCCACTTT. Its translation: CATSRDRAFNSPLHF.

This clonotype turned up a few times. The gene calls are TRBV7-9 and TRBJ2-6; maybe TRBD2 (5 bases). The length of the CDR3 is 17 residues. Deletions cut 1 base from V and 6 bases from J, with 16 bases between. The germline CDR1 and CDR2 sequences are SEHNR and FQNEAQ (reference sequence). CDR3 amino acids: CASSLVFRLEEANVLTF. Here the CDR3 DNA reads TGTGCCAGCAGCTTAGTTTTCAGATTGGAGGAGGCCAACGTCCTGACTTTC.

This clonotype occurred many times. This chain links TRBV6-1 with TRBJ1-2; D uncertain. The ends were cut back, 6 bases at V and 4 bases at J, with 9 bases in the middle. The CDR3 has 12 amino acids. CDR1 and CDR2 (germline): MNHNS, SASEGT. The CDR3 spells CASSDVAYGYTF. In DNA, the CDR3 is TGTGCCAGCAGCGACGTAGCCTATGGCTACACCTTC.

V gene TRBV7-2 combines with J gene TRBJ1-4; D gene unclear. This CDR3 spans 15 amino acids. Germline CDR1 reads SGHTA; CDR2 reads FQGNSA. The ends were cut back, 0 bases at V and 11 bases at J, with 16 bases in the middle. In DNA form, the CDR3 reads TGTGCCAGCAGCTTAGCGCAGGCGGACCCGCGGAAACTGTTTTTT. This encodes CASSLAQADPRKLFF.

The chain joins TRBV5-1 to TRBJ2-7; perhaps D is TRBD1 or TRBD2 (5 bases each). Per germline, CDR1 SGHRS and CDR2 YFSETQ. This CDR3 spans 14 amino acids. V lost 4 bases, J lost 4 bases, and 15 bases lay in between. The CDR3 region is CASSPGTARYEQYV. CDR3 in DNA: TGCGCCAGCAGCCCCGGGACGGCAAGATACGAGCAGTACGTC.